This T cell receptor (beta chain) originates from a study of cytomegalovirus exposure and HLA in healthy donors. Whole-study context: A data release that came early held about 89 million unique TCRs from HLA-typed donors.

It was with 60 Vbeta and 13 Jbeta primers that the PCR ran. TCRdb's table, derived via immunoSEQ multiplex PCR, lists solely in-frame clones and lacks some. The table has approximately 140,000 clones, roughly 81% seen once. Notes on the study in general: For TCR beta chains, V- and J-gene trimming was later linked to a missense DCLRE1C variant.

The CDR3 length is 14 residues. V lost 1 base to trimming and J lost 5 bases, with 10 bases between them. Germline CDR1 reads SGHTS; CDR2 reads YDEGEE. Regarding donors, all were healthy bone marrow donors. Note on this clone: No antigen is known for it.

The chain has TRBV5-8 and TRBJ2-1; D gene ambiguous. The source of this sequence is a female donor in good health and CMV-seronegative. Sequencing used PBMCs. CDR3 protein: CASSLPGANNEQFF. CDR3 in DNA: TGTGCCAGCAGCTTGCCCGGTGCTAACAATGAGCAGTTCTTC.